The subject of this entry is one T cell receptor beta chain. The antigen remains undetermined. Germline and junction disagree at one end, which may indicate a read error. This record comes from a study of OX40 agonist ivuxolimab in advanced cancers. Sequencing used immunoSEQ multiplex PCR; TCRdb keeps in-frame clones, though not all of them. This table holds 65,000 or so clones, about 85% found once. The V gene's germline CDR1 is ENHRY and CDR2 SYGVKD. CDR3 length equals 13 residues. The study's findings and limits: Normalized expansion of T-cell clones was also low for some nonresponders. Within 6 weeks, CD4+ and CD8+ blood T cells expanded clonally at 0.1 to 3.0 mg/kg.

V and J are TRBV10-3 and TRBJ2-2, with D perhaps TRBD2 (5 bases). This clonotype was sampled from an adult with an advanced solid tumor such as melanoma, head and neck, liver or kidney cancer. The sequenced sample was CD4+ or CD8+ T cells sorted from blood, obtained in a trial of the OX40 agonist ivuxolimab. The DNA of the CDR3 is TGTGCCATCACTGAGGGGAACACCGGGGAGCTGTTTTTT. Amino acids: CAITEGNTGELFF.